The clone carrying this T cell receptor beta chain was detected a few times. Its antigen remains unknown. In germline, CDR1 is SGHVS, CDR2 FQNEAQ. The V gene end was trimmed by 7 bases and the J gene end by 7 bases; junction bases not matched to a gene: 21. There are 18 residues in the CDR3. These data come from a study of cytomegalovirus exposure and HLA in healthy donors. Study context: Across around 400 genotyped donors, just over 80% landed in the Caucasian-associated ancestry cluster. Study results and caveats: The authors assumed roughly uniform sequencing depth across donors for presence/absence analyses. The analysis excluded some indistinguishable V segments, including TRBV6-2 and TRBV6-3.

It was with 60 Vbeta and 13 Jbeta primers that the PCR ran. TCRdb keeps only in-frame clones here, not all; method: immunoSEQ multiplex PCR. This table has 85,000 to 120,000 clones, around 75% appearing once. The source material was PBMCs. This chain joins TRBV7-8 and TRBJ1-5; TRBD1 matches at 8 bases. The TCR originated in a man aged 40-55 years in good health and CMV-seronegative. CDR3 loop: CASNRFTSTGGGRQPQHF. Written as DNA, the CDR3 is TGTGCCAGCAACCGATTTACTTCTACAGGGGGTGGACGCCAGCCCCAGCATTTT. The full variable domain, in which reference TRBV7-8 and TRBJ1-5 provide the parts outside the CDR3, is GAGVSQSPRYKVAKRGQDVALRCDPISGHVSLFWYQQALGQGPEFLTYFQNEAQLDKSGLPSDRFFAERPEGSVSTLKIQRTQQEDSAVYLCASNRFTSTGGGRQPQHFGDGTRLSIL.